The 20 T cell receptor beta chains in this list originate from one sample, sequenced in a study of CD8 T cells in ankylosing spondylitis. TCRdb re-called the 5' RACE reads with MiXCR, one entry per CDR3 protein. The sample includes 230,000 or so distinct CDR3 sequences, 15% to 20% of them seen just once. Sequencing used blood, either unsorted or a sorted T cell fraction (not recorded which). The origin of the receptors is a male donor with ankylosing spondylitis or in good health (not recorded which).

V gene TRBV3-1 combines with J gene TRBJ2-7, with TRBD2 as a possible D gene (6 bases). Trimming took 2 bases from V and 3 from J, leaving 17 bases between them. CDR3 length equals 16 residues. Germline CDR1 is LGHDT and CDR2 is YNNKEL (reference sequence). CDR3 coding DNA: TGTGCCAGCAGCCAAAGGGCTTTGGACTACTACTACGAGCAGTACTTC. Protein: CASSQRALDYYYEQYF.

This clonotype turned up a few times. V usage is TRBV29-1 and J usage is TRBJ2-1; D not resolved. Germline V CDR1 and CDR2: SQVTM, ANQGSEA. CDR3 size: 11 residues. Trimming took off 5 bases at V and 1 base at J, with 3 bases between the two ends. The CDR3 region is CSVTSYNEQFF. CDR3 DNA: TGCAGCGTTACATCCTACAATGAGCAGTTCTTC.

The J gene is TRBJ2-7, the V gene TRBV6-5; 12 bases map to TRBD2. V trimming: 2 bases; J trimming: 3 bases; junction bases outside the gene matches: 2. The CDR3 is 15 amino acids. Germline V gene lookup returns CDR1 MNHEY and CDR2 SVGAGI. Here the CDR3 reads CASSYRTSGIYEQYF. As DNA, the CDR3 is TGTGCCAGCAGTTACAGGACTAGCGGGATCTACGAGCAGTACTTC.

This clonotype was picked up a small number of times. The chain links TRBV5-1 to TRBJ2-1; 8 bases align to TRBD2. With 0 bases clipped from V and 6 bases from J, the junction kept 20 bases outside the gene matches. The CDR3 loop spans 20 amino acids. Germline CDR1 and CDR2: SGHRS and YFSETQ. CDR3 protein: CASSLGLVAGITPRRNEQFF. CDR3 coding DNA: TGCGCCAGCAGCTTGGGTCTCGTAGCGGGAATTACCCCTCGGCGCAATGAGCAGTTCTTC.

This chain connects TRBV12-3 or TRBV12-4 to TRBJ2-2, with D perhaps TRBD1 (6 bases). The CDR3 extends over 15 amino acids. Trimming cost V 5 bases and J 3 bases, with 13 bases left between them. CDR3 sequence: CASSRPQGYTGELFF. CDR3 nucleotides: TGTGCCAGCAGTCGCCCACAGGGATACACCGGGGAGCTGTTTTTT.

This clonotype was detected only a few times. The gene calls are TRBV6-5 and TRBJ2-3; D ambiguous. This CDR3 spans 13 amino acids. Germline CDR1 is MNHEY and CDR2 is SVGAGI. V was shortened by 2 bases and J by 4 bases, with 7 bases between the two germline ends. CDR3 in DNA: TGTGCCAGCAGTTACGAAGCCTCAGATACGCAGTATTTT. Translation gives CASSYEASDTQYF.

The chain carries TRBV6-2 or TRBV6-3 and TRBJ1-1, with a weak D call TRBD1 (5 bases). The germline V gene encodes CDR1 MNHEY and CDR2 SVGEGT. V was shortened by 0 bases and J by 1 base, with 21 bases between the two germline ends. The CDR3 consists of 19 residues. CDR3 nucleotide sequence: TGTGCCAGCAGTTACTCGATCGGGGGTCAACTTAAGCGGAACACTGAAGCTTTCTTT. This translates into CASSYSIGGQLKRNTEAFF.

This CDR3 is CASSLAGTGLTALNEKLFF. The CDR3 DNA is TGTGCCAGCAGTTTGGCCGGGACAGGATTAACCGCCCTTAATGAAAAACTGTTTTTT. The chain carries TRBV27 and TRBJ1-4; 8 bases align to TRBD1. V lost 3 bases to trimming and J lost 4 bases; unmatched junction nucleotides: 16. CDR1 and CDR2 (germline): MNHEY, SMNVEV (reference sequence). CDR3 length: 19 residues.

This clonotype was recorded at least ten times. This sequence joins TRBV29-1 and TRBJ2-1, with unresolved D. Looked up from germline, CDR1 is SQVTM and CDR2 is ANQGSEA. The V end was cut by 0 bases, the J end by 8 bases, with 14 bases between. CDR3 length equals 14 residues. The CDR3: CSVEDNGLGHEQFF. The CDR3 nucleotides are TGCAGCGTTGAAGATAATGGCCTGGGCCATGAGCAGTTCTTC.

This chain connects TRBV5-6 to TRBJ2-7; a weak D match, TRBD2 (6 bases). This CDR3 has 14 amino acids. CDR1 SGHDT and CDR2 YYEEEE come from the germline V gene. V lost 2 bases and J 6 bases, leaving 15 bases between the germline ends. The CDR3 sequence: CASSFGAGLGEQYF. CDR3 nucleotide sequence: TGTGCCAGCAGCTTCGGGGCGGGGCTGGGCGAGCAGTACTTC.

This clonotype was found a few times. The rearrangement joins TRBV9 to TRBJ2-2; no definite D call. Per germline, CDR1 SGDLS and CDR2 YYNGEE. The CDR3 is 15 residues long. V dropped 0 bases and J dropped 2 bases, with 8 bases sitting between them. DNA for the CDR3: TGTGCCAGCAGCGTAGGAGGAATTAACACCGGGGAGCTGTTTTTT. Translated, it gives CASSVGGINTGELFF. The whole variable domain, remainder taken from reference TRBV9 and TRBJ2-2, is DSGVTQTPKHLITATGQRVTLRCSPRSGDLSVYWYQQSLDQGLQFLIQYYNGEERAKGNILERFSAQQFPDLHSELNLSSLELGDSALYFCASSVGGINTGELFFGEGSRLTVL.

The chain uses TRBV25-1 and TRBJ2-5; 7 nucleotides agree with TRBD1. Germline CDR1 MGHDK, CDR2 SYGVNS. This CDR3 comprises 15 residues. The V gene end was trimmed by 7 bases and the J gene end by 2 bases; junction bases not matched to a gene: 10. The CDR3 spells CASIEPETGQETQYF. Here the CDR3 DNA reads TGTGCCAGCATCGAGCCCGAGACAGGGCAAGAGACCCAGTACTTC.

Concerning this clonotype itself: Just one base apart from a much larger clone, this may be a read error. The chain links TRBV10-3 to TRBJ2-3, with 7 nucleotides matching TRBD1. CDR1 is ENHRY and CDR2 is SYGVKD in the germline V gene. Germline trimming cut 6 bases from V and 2 bases from J; bases unmatched to any gene: 8. This CDR3 region has 15 residues. The CDR3 here is CAIRSGQLTTDTQYF. The CDR3 DNA is TGTGCCATCAGATCGGGACAGCTCACCACAGATACGCAGTATTTT.

This clonotype has only a few counts. This chain links TRBV5-1 with TRBJ1-2, with 8 bases aligning to TRBD1. Losses at the gene ends were 0 bases for V and 6 bases for J; bases not matched to a gene: 10. In germline, CDR1 is SGHRS, CDR2 YFSETQ. The CDR3 has 16 residues. CDR3 nucleotides: TGCGCCAGCAGCTTGGGCCCCGGACAGGGCGGCGATGGCTACACCTTC. Its translation: CASSLGPGQGGDGYTF.

V and J are TRBV19 and TRBJ2-2, with a possible D match to TRBD1 (5 bases). Trimming shortened V by 5 bases and J by 5 bases, and 21 bases separated the two germline ends. Germline V CDR1 and CDR2: LNHDA, SQIVND (reference sequence). This CDR3 contains 17 residues. The CDR3, as DNA: TGTGCCAGTAGTCCCCCCCCACAGGTGAACAGGACCGGGGAGCTGTTTTTT. Translating gives CASSPPPQVNRTGELFF.

The V call is TRBV7-9, the J call TRBJ1-1; no reliable D call. Germline values: CDR1 SEHNR, CDR2 FQNEAQ (reference sequence). Deletions cut 1 base from V and 1 base from J, with 13 bases between. The CDR3 consists of 16 residues. The CDR3 protein is CASSLGARGGNTEAFF. In nucleotides, the CDR3 is TGTGCCAGCAGCTTAGGGGCCCGCGGAGGGAACACTGAAGCTTTCTTT.

This clonotype occurred once. The gene calls are TRBV6-2 or TRBV6-3 and TRBJ2-5; maybe TRBD2 (6 bases). With 7 bases removed from V and 1 base from J, the gap between germline ends came to 13 bases. The CDR3 is 14 amino acids. Per the germline V gene, CDR1 is MNHEY and CDR2 is SVGEGT. The CDR3 bases are TGTGCCAGCACTACGGGGAGGCCCCAAGAGACCCAGTACTTC. This sequence encodes CASTTGRPQETQYF.

This chain uses TRBV5-1 with TRBJ1-6, with 8 nucleotides matching TRBD1. The length of the CDR3 is 19 residues. Trimming at V came to 3 bases and at J to 8 bases, leaving 19 bases not matched to a gene. From germline, CDR1 is SGHRS and CDR2 YFSETQ. The CDR3 spells CASSSGQGERYKSDSPLHF. The CDR3 DNA is TGCGCCAGCAGCTCAGGACAGGGCGAGCGTTATAAGTCTGATTCACCCCTCCACTTT.

The chain uses TRBV29-1 and TRBJ2-1; 11 bases match TRBD2. The CDR3 is 13 residues long. V trimming: 2 bases; J trimming: 8 bases; junction bases outside the gene matches: 2. Per germline, CDR1 SQVTM and CDR2 ANQGSEA. The CDR3 region is CSVELAGGHEQFF. As DNA, the CDR3 is TGCAGCGTTGAACTAGCGGGAGGCCATGAGCAGTTCTTC.

In this sample, this clonotype turned up a few times. This rearrangement joins TRBV12-3 or TRBV12-4 to TRBJ1-6; 11 bases are a match to TRBD1. Unmatched junction bases numbered 4, after V lost 6 bases and J lost 9 bases. CDR3 size: 14 residues. In DNA, the CDR3 is TGTGCCAGCAGCGGGGGACAGGGGGGTTCACCCCTCCACTTT. Its protein product is CASSGGQGGSPLHF.